The TCR beta chain under discussion was sequenced for a study of tumor and adjacent non-tumor tissue in lung cancer (dated by TCRdb to 2016 to 2019). With regard to the full study: By cancer type, the cohort comprised some twelve adenocarcinoma patients, 2 squamous cell carcinoma patients and 1 small cell lung cancer patient. Sequencing produced about 130 million productive TCRbeta reads in total, an average of around 4.2 million reads per sample. The study compared bulk TCRbeta repertoires between lung tumor tissue and matched distant non-tumor lung tissue from over twelve lung cancer patients. Ages among the roughly 15 patients ranged from roughly 30 to 76 years, there were roughly ten men and 5 women, and disease was at TNM stage I to III. TCRbeta CDR3 sequencing was performed on 25 to 30 paired specimens, with one tumor sample and one normal lung sample collected per patient. General study outcomes and caveats: The cohort had only about 14 patients, and the authors noted that larger samples and more detailed clinical data are needed. Peripheral blood was not sequenced, so blood TCRbeta repertoires were not examined in the lung cancer patients of the study. Significantly higher TCR diversity (inverse Simpson) was observed in tumor tissue than in normal lung tissue (approximately 430 vs 150, P = 0.0075, Mann-Whitney U test). The methods do not name the sequencing platform or mention unique molecular identifiers. Significantly higher TCR diversity was found in younger patients, and higher tumor TCR diversity was associated with shorter overall and disease-free survival. In normal lung, the top 100 clones accounted for a significantly larger cumulative share of the repertoire than in tumor tissue.

Libraries were made using multiplex PCR. Sequencing was carried out with an Illumina HiSeq 2500. TCRbeta libraries were constructed through three rounds of nested PCR with primers (Table S4) according to protocols modified from ARM-PCR. Before sequencing, PCR products in the 200-500 bp range were cut out of the gel and cleaned up using the QIAquick gel extraction kit. From the authors' description of their analysis: Reads were cleaned using Trimmomatic, were merged into complete CDR3 sequences using FLASH, and were assigned to V(D)J germline segments using MiTCR. VDJtools was used to compute clonal diversity as the inverse Simpson's index. In-frame sequences lacking a premature stop codon were counted as productive reads. The public reads were reanalyzed by TCRdb: fastp trimming at Q25, MiXCR alignment, in-frame beta chains only. Rows matching on CDR3 protein sequence are summarized as one entry with the most common DNA and genes. Here the V and J calls rest on TCRdb's processing, not on the authors' analysis. Recorded for this sample are tens of thousands of distinct CDR3 sequences; less than 75% of them occurred a single time. The ten largest clonotypes hold 28% of the sample.

Only a few counts were recorded for this clonotype. Its binding antigen is unknown. No clone much larger than this one lies a single base away; base qualities are absent. The germline V end is reduced by 4 bases and the J end by 8 bases; junction bases left unmatched: 10. The germline V gene supplies CDR1 MDHEN and CDR2 SYDVKM. The CDR3 covers 16 residues, taking in both the cysteine and the phenylalanine. Only CDR3 DNA remains: 48 bases, in frame from the first base. RNA was isolated from bulk unsorted tissue, and RNA quality was assessed with a NanoDrop ND-1000 and an Agilent 2100. The normal lung samples consisted of distant non-tumor tissue collected more than 3 cm from the tumor edge. Newly diagnosed lung cancer patients without prior chemotherapy who had been admitted for thoracic surgery in China between August and November 2014 were enrolled as donors. Patients who had received previous radiotherapy or chemotherapy, or who had another concurrent cancer, were excluded from the study. Surgical tissue pieces of roughly 1-2.2 cm3 were preserved in RNAlater solution and were kept at -80 degrees C until use.

The TCR comes from a woman aged 45-65 years with non-small cell lung cancer. Rearrangement joined TRBV28 to TRBJ2-1; the central 11 bases match TRBD2. Sequencing was performed on distant non-tumor lung tissue. The DNA sequence reads TGTGCCAGCAGTTCAAGACTAGCGGGAAGAATCTATGAGCAGTTCTTC. This translates into CASSSRLAGRIYEQFF.